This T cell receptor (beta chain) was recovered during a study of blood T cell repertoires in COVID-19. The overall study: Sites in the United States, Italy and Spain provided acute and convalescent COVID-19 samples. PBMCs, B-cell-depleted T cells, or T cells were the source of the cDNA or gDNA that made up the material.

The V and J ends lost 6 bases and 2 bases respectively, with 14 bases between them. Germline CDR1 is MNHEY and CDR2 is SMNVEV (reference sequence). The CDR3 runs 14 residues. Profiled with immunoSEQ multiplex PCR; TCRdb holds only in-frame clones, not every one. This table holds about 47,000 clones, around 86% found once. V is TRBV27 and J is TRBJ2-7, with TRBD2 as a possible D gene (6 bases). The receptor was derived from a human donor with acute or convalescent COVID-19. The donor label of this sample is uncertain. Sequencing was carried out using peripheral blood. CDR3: CASRTGVGPYEQYF. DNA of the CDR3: TGTGCCAGCAGGACGGGAGTAGGGCCCTACGAGCAGTACTTC.